The clone carrying this TCR beta chain is a singleton in its sample. Its antigen is undetermined. Clones were read by immunoSEQ multiplex PCR, and TCRdb kept only the in-frame ones, dropping some. The sample holds 150,000 or so clones, about nine tenths seen once. This specimen belongs to a study of T cell responses to AZD1222 COVID-19 vaccine. Findings and limits, study-wide: Repertoires in all cases were sampled only once the peak T cell response had passed. Close to half of spike-specific TCRs reportedly recognize unmutated variant regions. A rise in Spike-specific TCR breadth and depth followed two AZD1222 doses. Donors in the cohort were predominantly white British and more often female, and clonal diversity was possibly underestimated.

Germline values: CDR1 MGHRA, CDR2 YSYEKL. This CDR3 contains 14 residues. The ends were cut back, 0 bases at V and 11 bases at J, with 14 bases in the middle. The clonotype originates from an adult who received the AZD1222 COVID-19 vaccine. Sequencing was performed on peripheral blood, taken 28 days after the second AZD1222 dose. The chain combines TRBV4-1 with TRBJ1-5; no clear D. The CDR3 reads CASSQDAEGKAQHF. In DNA form, the CDR3 reads TGCGCCAGCAGCCAAGATGCGGAGGGAAAAGCCCAGCATTTT.